This is a list of T cell receptor beta chains from one sample in a study. One entry per CDR3 protein, called by TCRdb with MiXCR from the 5' RACE reads. The sample includes over 55,000 distinct CDR3 sequences, 28% of them seen just once. Sequencing was carried out using tumor-infiltrating memory CD4+ T cells sorted from the breast tumor. These receptors originate from a female donor with breast cancer. CDR3s leave out the opening cysteine and the closing phenylalanine or tryptophan.

CDR3: ASSLGVFGGSNSPLH
V: TRBV7-2
length: 15

CDR3: ASSYGSREHTDTQY
V: TRBV6-2/TRBV6-3
length: 14

CDR3: ASSLNSEAF
V: TRBV11-3
length: 9

CDR3: SAPHAPRQETQY
V: TRBV20-1
length: 12

CDR3: ASKQIAGGMGYIQY
V: TRBV7-2
length: 14

CDR3: SARDSRQGQTQY
V: TRBV20-1
length: 12

CDR3: SARDQASGSANEQC
V: TRBV20-1
length: 14

CDR3: ASRPPVGRGDTQY
V: TRBV6-2/TRBV6-3
length: 13

CDR3: ASSARLAGDTNEQF
V: TRBV27
length: 14

CDR3: ASSSGQGTSEAF
V: TRBV28
length: 12

CDR3: ASSPRSVNTGELF
V: TRBV18
length: 13

CDR3: ASSLEGRNTEAF
V: TRBV5-5
length: 12

CDR3: ASSLSGAGGTKQY
V: TRBV28
length: 13

CDR3: ASSPNPNTEAF
V: TRBV7-8
length: 11

CDR3: ASSYTRTAQGDMNTEAF
V: TRBV6-2/TRBV6-3
length: 17

CDR3: ATILGSHYEQY
V: TRBV6-1
length: 11

CDR3: SVVRSSETQY
V: TRBV29-1
length: 10

CDR3: ASSQDKGRTALGSYGYT
V: TRBV4-1
length: 17

CDR3: ASSLGDSQETQY
V: TRBV5-1
length: 12

CDR3: SARDGTGVRLEQY
V: TRBV20-1
length: 13

CDR3: ASAFTGWANQPQH
V: TRBV6-6
length: 13

CDR3: ASSKDRGSYEQY
V: TRBV27
length: 12

CDR3: ATSAPLTSGTSYNEQF
V: TRBV24-1
length: 16

CDR3: ASSYPGQGNTEAF
V: TRBV6-5
length: 13

CDR3: SVDPMGDEQF
V: TRBV29-1
length: 10

CDR3: ASSNMNTEAF
V: TRBV9
length: 10

CDR3: ASRLPSGTAQY
V: TRBV5-5
length: 11

CDR3: ASSEGLAYGYT
V: TRBV6-1
length: 11

CDR3: ASSWSGTYSYEQY
V: TRBV7-2
length: 13

CDR3: ASRYAPENIQY
V: TRBV5-1
length: 11

CDR3: ASRPRPSYEQY
V: TRBV5-1
length: 11

CDR3: ASSLSPSYEQY
V: TRBV28
length: 11

CDR3: ASSVDQGEQY
V: TRBV7-3
length: 10

CDR3: ASSSSDTQY
V: TRBV7-9
length: 9

CDR3: SASRGGVDEQY
V: TRBV20-1
length: 11

CDR3: ASSLRTGTAF
V: TRBV7-9
length: 10

CDR3: ASSKDSSGANVLT
V: TRBV7-9
length: 13

CDR3: ASSPRTASSYEQY
V: TRBV18
length: 13

CDR3: ASARDRGDEQY
V: TRBV6-5
length: 11

CDR3: SSSQWGGEAF
V: TRBV29-1
length: 10

CDR3: ATSEGTYEQY
V: TRBV24-1
length: 10

CDR3: ASSDMGLTNYGYT
V: TRBV6-1
length: 13

CDR3: ATSDSRAGRRETQY
V: TRBV24-1
length: 14

CDR3: ASSIGEYEQF
V: TRBV5-1
length: 10

CDR3: ASSVSRVEQF
V: TRBV11-2
length: 10

CDR3: ASSLDPWREQDNEQF
V: TRBV7-9
length: 15

CDR3: ASSLGQSSQDQPQH
V: TRBV5-1
length: 14